This TCR beta chain is from a study of shared clonotypes between healthy human individuals. V lost 4 bases and J lost 4; bases outside the gene matches: 10. The CDR3 covers 15 residues. Germline lookup yields CDR1 SGHRS and CDR2 YFSETQ. Across several immunoSEQ plates, the genomic DNA of each subset was split evenly. Replicate PCRs for unsorted PBMC used around 270 ng DNA (about 30,000 T cell genomes). Profiling relied on immunoSEQ multiplex PCR, and the TCRdb table lists in-frame clones only, not all of them. Among about half a million clones listed, roughly 80% were seen once. Comments on this clone: Its antigen is unidentified.

Study conclusions and caveats: Genetic and exposure-history diversity was limited by the few donors.

The study drew all its donors from Caucasian adults living in Nashville, Tennessee. V and J are TRBV5-1 and TRBJ2-7, with 8 bases fitting TRBD2. Input material: PBMCs. The origin of this receptor is a woman aged 40 to 50 in good health. Some clones in this sample may be carry-over from other donors' samples. DNA of the CDR3: TGCGCCAGCAGCCCGGATCCAGCGGGGGAGTACGAGCAGTACTTC. Protein: CASSPDPAGEYEQYF. Variable domain in full (rest from reference TRBV5-1 and TRBJ2-7): KAGVTQTPRYLIKTRGQQVTLSCSPISGHRSVSWYQQTPGQGLQFLFEYFSETQRNKGNFPGRFSGRQFSNSRSEMNVSTLELGDSALYLCASSPDPAGEYEQYFGPGTRLTVT.